The present T cell receptor (beta chain) was sequenced within a study of blood T cells in healthy people across ages. A second about 7 to 11 cycle PCR used barcoded and J-beta primers. Every cDNA was tagged by a template-switch adaptor with 12 random nucleotides. Using its own MiXCR run on the 5' RACE reads, TCRdb lists one record per CDR3 protein. This repertoire shows hundreds of thousands of distinct CDR3 sequences, around 50% found once; its top ten account for approximately 13%. CDR1 and CDR2 (germline): SQVTM, ANQGSEA. The CDR3 sequence is 12 residues long. Unmatched junction bases numbered 9, after V lost 6 bases and J lost 7 bases. Study-level points and caveats: Estimated diversity, derived from one million T cells, was regarded as an underestimate.

In regard to this clonotype: Antigen unknown.

Sample: blood. The sequence derives from a woman over 75 in good health. V gene TRBV29-1 combines with J gene TRBJ2-7, with 7 bases lining up with TRBD2. CDR3 protein: CSVAGIYNEQYF. CDR3 in DNA: TGCAGCGTAGCGGGAATCTACAATGAGCAGTACTTC.